Below, 2 T cell receptor beta chains from the same sample are listed, as sequenced in a study of blood T cell repertoires in COVID-19 (dated by TCRdb to the early 2020s). The library was produced with the immunoSEQ multiplex PCR assay. What TCRdb holds here is the immuneACCESS table cut down to in-frame rearrangements. Part of the clones is not present; checked against another copy, under half of the missing clones reflect an unresolved V gene, and the others are unexplained. The sample table shows 200,000 to 250,000 clones, and 80% to 90% are seen once. The ten largest clones represent 6.5% to 8.5% of the sample. The sequenced sample consisted of peripheral blood. Every receptor here comes from a woman over 75 with COVID-19, enrolled during active disease.

This chain connects TRBV27 to TRBJ2-1; tentatively, D is TRBD1 (6 bases). Deletions cut 5 bases from V and 1 base from J, with 12 bases between. The CDR3 is 15 residues long. Germline CDR1 MNHEY, CDR2 SMNVEV (reference sequence). CDR3 sequence: CASSKRDTSYNEQFF. The CDR3 DNA reads TGTGCCAGCAGTAAGAGGGACACTTCCTACAATGAGCAGTTCTTC.

This chain joins TRBV5-4 and TRBJ2-5; the D gene is possibly TRBD1 (5 bases). With 2 bases removed from V and 2 bases from J, the gap between germline ends came to 10 bases. Germline V gives CDR1 SGHNT, CDR2 YYREEE (reference sequence). The CDR3 runs 14 residues. CDR3 amino acids: CASSFVGQQETQYF. The DNA for the CDR3 is TGTGCCAGCAGCTTCGTGGGGCAGCAAGAGACCCAGTACTTC.